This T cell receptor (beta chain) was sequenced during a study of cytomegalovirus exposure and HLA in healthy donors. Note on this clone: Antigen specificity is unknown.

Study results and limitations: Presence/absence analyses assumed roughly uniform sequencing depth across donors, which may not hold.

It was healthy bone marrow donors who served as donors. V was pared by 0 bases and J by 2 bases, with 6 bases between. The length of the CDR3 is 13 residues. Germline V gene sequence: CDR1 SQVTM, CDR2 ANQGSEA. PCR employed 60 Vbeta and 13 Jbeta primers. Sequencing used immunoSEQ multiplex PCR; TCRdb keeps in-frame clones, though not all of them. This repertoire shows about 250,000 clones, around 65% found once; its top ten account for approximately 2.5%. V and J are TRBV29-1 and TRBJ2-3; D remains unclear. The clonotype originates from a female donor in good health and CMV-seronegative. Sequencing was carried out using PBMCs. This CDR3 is CSVEEDFTDTQYF. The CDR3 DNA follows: TGCAGCGTTGAAGAAGACTTCACAGATACGCAGTATTTT.